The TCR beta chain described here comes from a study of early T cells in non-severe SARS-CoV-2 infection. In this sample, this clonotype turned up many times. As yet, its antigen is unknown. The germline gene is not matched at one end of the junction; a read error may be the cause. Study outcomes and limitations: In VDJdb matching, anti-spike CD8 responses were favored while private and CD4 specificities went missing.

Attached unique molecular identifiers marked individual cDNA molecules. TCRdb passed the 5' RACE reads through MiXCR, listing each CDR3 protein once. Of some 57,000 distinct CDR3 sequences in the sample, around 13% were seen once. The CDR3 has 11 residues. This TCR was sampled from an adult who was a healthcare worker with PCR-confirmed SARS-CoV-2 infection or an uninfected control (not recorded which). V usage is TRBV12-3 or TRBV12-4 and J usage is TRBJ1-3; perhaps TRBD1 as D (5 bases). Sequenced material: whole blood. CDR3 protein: CASRGTDRLIF. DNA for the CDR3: TGTGCCAGCAGGGGGACGGACCGACTGATTTTT.